This TCR beta chain was identified during a study of T-cell reconstitution after alpha-beta-depleted transplantation in children. Study conclusions and caveats: After one year, T-cell counts and TCRbeta diversity mostly came from new T cells. Several hundred graft clones that had expanded were reportedly the source of alpha-beta T cells about two months after transplant. Certain patients had high TCRbeta diversity at day 60, and it came from recipient T cells and thymic progenitors that survived.

A remark on this clonotype: Antigen: not known.

The CDR3 covers 18 residues. V was trimmed by 3 bases and J by 0 bases, leaving 18 bases between them. Unique molecular identifiers were incorporated during preparation of the TCRbeta library. TCRdb recomputed calls from the PCR reads with MiXCR, one row per CDR3 protein. The sample contains 700,000 to 950,000 distinct CDR3 sequences, 15% to 20% of which appear only once. The source of this sequence is a male patient between 10 and 17 years old who had a stem cell transplant for acute lymphoblastic leukemia, so the T cells may come from the graft donor. This sample comprised PBMCs, mostly from graft donor cells, obtained 360 days after TCRalphabeta/CD19-depleted stem cell transplant. This chain joins TRBV12-3 or TRBV12-4 and TRBJ2-1; D is undetermined. DNA of the CDR3: TGTGCCAGCAGTTTGAAGGTTTTGCGAAGATTCTCCTACAATGAGCAGTTCTTC. Translating gives CASSLKVLRRFSYNEQFF.